These 4 T cell receptor beta chains share one sample of origin, sequenced in a study of neoadjuvant nivolumab and ipilimumab in lung cancer. Clones were sequenced by immunoSEQ multiplex PCR, and TCRdb holds only the in-frame ones, with some missing. This sample yields approximately 17,000 clones, of which 60% to 80% are seen a single time; 7.5% to 9.5% belongs to the top ten. The source material was tumor tissue, sampled after neoadjuvant nivolumab, alone or with ipilimumab, at or shortly before surgery. The receptors were gathered from an adult with non-small cell lung cancer.

This chain uses TRBV7-2 with TRBJ1-3; possible D gene TRBD1, 5 bases. Trimming left V 5 bases short and J 7 bases short, with 18 bases between. The CDR3 has 15 amino acids. Germline lookup yields CDR1 SGHTA and CDR2 FQGNSA. The CDR3: CASSPLRGGVNTIYF. For the CDR3, the DNA is TGTGCCAGCAGCCCTCTAAGGGGAGGGGTGAACACCATATATTTT. Using reference TRBV7-2 and TRBJ1-3 for the parts outside the CDR3, the full variable domain is GAGVSQSPSNKVTEKGKDVELRCDPISGHTALYWYRQSLGQGLEFLIYFQGNSAPDKSGLPSDRFSAERTGGSVSTLTIQRTQQEDSAVYLCASSPLRGGVNTIYFGEGSWLTVV.

V and J are TRBV5-1 and TRBJ2-1; 13 positions match TRBD2. The V gene's germline CDR1 is SGHRS and CDR2 YFSETQ. The CDR3 spans 17 residues. Germline trimming cut 4 bases from V and 7 bases from J; bases unmatched to any gene: 11. The CDR3: CASSLGLAGARGNEQFF. The CDR3 region has the DNA TGCGCCAGCAGCCTCGGACTAGCGGGGGCCCGGGGGAATGAGCAGTTCTTC.

This clone came up a few times. The chain couples TRBV6-1 to TRBJ2-7; 7 bases match TRBD1. The CDR3 runs to 14 residues. Trimming at V came to 5 bases and at J to 3 bases, leaving 7 bases not matched to a gene. Germline CDR1 is MNHNS and CDR2 is SASEGT. CDR3 amino acids: CASSPDRVSYEQYF. The CDR3 nucleotides read TGTGCCAGCAGTCCCGACAGGGTCAGCTACGAGCAGTACTTC.

The chain is built from TRBV4-1 and TRBJ1-5, with D perhaps matching TRBD1 (5 bases). CDR1 and CDR2 from the germline V gene are MGHRA and YSYEKL. The V gene lost 0 bases and the J gene lost 7 bases, with 13 bases spanning the gap. The CDR3 has 15 amino acids. CDR3 in amino acids: CASSQEDTGSQPQHF. The DNA of the CDR3 is TGCGCCAGCAGCCAAGAGGACACTGGTTCGCAGCCCCAGCATTTT.